These T cell receptor beta chains were read from a single sample in a study of shared clonotypes between healthy human individuals. Sequencing was performed with immunoSEQ multiplex PCR; in TCRdb, only in-frame clones are kept and a portion is missing. This table has fewer than 1.4 million clones, around 78% appearing once. Source material: memory CD4+ T cells from PBMCs. Every receptor here comes from a young man in good health. Some clones in this sample may be carry-over from other donors' samples. CDR3s leave out the opening cysteine and the closing phenylalanine or tryptophan.

>TRBV30|TRBJ1-2
AWSAYRDRGRYGYT
>TRBV7-2|TRBJ2-5
ASSFRRGEGETQY
>TRBV5-4|TRBJ2-3
ASSLYGRALDTQY
>TRBV6-4|TRBJ2-1
ASSRQGVHDEQF
>TRBV7-9|TRBJ2-3
ASSNSPGTGLSDTQY
>TRBV25-1|TRBJ2-1
ASSETGKVVNEQF
>TRBV7-2|TRBJ2-3
ASSRVGTTETQY
>TRBV6-1|TRBJ1-2
ASSEWAGSINYGYT
>TRBV15|TRBJ1-3
ATQLDRGGGNTIY
>TRBV2|TRBJ2-5
ASSARTQY
>TRBV28|TRBJ2-7
ASFDRGRNEQY
>TRBV6-1|TRBJ1-5
ASTNSNQPQH
>TRBV18|TRBJ1-2
ASSPDTNYGYT
>TRBV6-6|TRBJ1-5
ASRLGRGNQPQH
>TRBV12-5|TRBJ2-1
ASGLDPGRASGSFDEQF
>TRBV4-1|TRBJ2-7
ASRGAARQTGLDEQY
>TRBV28|TRBJ2-7
ASSFTHRGSGYEQY
>TRBV25-1|TRBJ2-5
ASSAYRGNQETQY
>TRBV9|TRBJ1-3
ASSVNGNTIY
>TRBV28|TRBJ2-5
ASSFGSGAVQETQY
>TRBV7-9|TRBJ2-7
ASSPGPGRNYEQY
>TRBV9|TRBJ2-3
ASSVSSGGGTQY
>TRBV18|TRBJ1-4
ASSPTGGNEKLF
>TRBV5-1|TRBJ2-3
ASSWRANTDTQY
>TRBV27|TRBJ2-3
ASGRRLASTDTQY
>TRBV9|TRBJ2-7
ASSPQPSGSLYEQY
>TRBV19|TRBJ1-5
ASSTPLGTTPLQPQH
>TRBV25-1|TRBJ2-4
ASSEYGRGKNIQY
>TRBV18|TRBJ2-5
ASSQLPDPETQY
>TRBV29-1|TRBJ2-3
SVVSGSDTQY
>TRBV11-2|TRBJ2-5
ASSFQTVQETQY
>TRBV4-2|TRBJ1-2
ASSQRTGGYIYGYT
>TRBV4-2|TRBJ2-7
ASSQDRGQGSHEQY
>TRBV10-3|TRBJ1-2
ATTDFNYGYT
>TRBV19|TRBJ1-2
ASSITGTGSYGYT
>TRBV2|TRBJ2-3
ASSDHLVSGSADTQY
>TRBV5-1|TRBJ1-1
ASSLATQGTEAF
>TRBV5-1|TRBJ2-5
ASSSGTGQETQY
>TRBV6-5|TRBJ2-7
ASSLTSSYEQY
>TRBV2|TRBJ2-7
ASRGTSGSYEQY
>TRBV14|TRBJ2-7
ASSLSGRTIYEQY
>TRBV5-1|TRBJ2-7
ASSFSGTSYEQY
>TRBV7-2|TRBJ2-7
ASSLARGLAGVGNEQY
>TRBV2|TRBJ1-1
ASNQGKGFFSEAF
>TRBV28|TRBJ1-5
ASGGGGVRQPQH
>TRBV9|TRBJ2-1
ASSPQVTSPNEQF